The text below deals with one TCR beta chain. cDNA came from 0.5 to 1 ug RNA primed by random hexamers. TCRdb fed the immunoSEQ multiplex PCR reads into MiXCR, producing one record per CDR3 protein. Here the sample spans 200,000 to 250,000 distinct CDR3 sequences, 94% being singletons. The sample is drawn from a study of CD8 T cells in Susac syndrome. Overall study: At the time of blood draw, patients with Susac syndrome were therapy-naive, receiving corticosteroids, or receiving intravenous immunoglobulin alone.

TCR beta was sequenced from blood CD8+ and CD4+ T cells. The Susac syndrome patients fit the recently defined diagnostic criteria for definite or probable disease. The source material was CD4+ T cells from PBMCs. The TCR was taken from a human donor with Susac syndrome.

CDR3 sequence reads: CASSQFIETQYF. CDR3 DNA: TGTGCCAGCAGCCAATTCATAGAGACCCAGTACTTC. The rearrangement links TRBV14 to TRBJ2-5; D call uncertain. The CDR3 extends over 12 amino acids. V was pared by 2 bases and J by 4 bases, with 5 bases between. From germline, CDR1 is SGHDN and CDR2 FVKESK.